The clone carrying this TCR beta chain was recorded many times. Its target is not known. Regions amplified from RNA transcripts were the TCR beta CDR3 regions. The TCR CDR3 first-round RT-PCR relied on the HTBI primer set. TCRdb processed the multiplex PCR reads anew with MiXCR; each CDR3 protein has one entry. The repertoire includes approximately 260,000 distinct CDR3 sequences, approximately 16% of them detected once, and over 25% sits in the top ten. The data belong to a study of T cells in Graves' hyperthyroidism and ophthalmopathy. Study outcomes and limitations: Model-based prediction identified ophthalmopathy a median around 6.7 months prior to its onset.

The V gene lost 3 bases and the J gene lost 8 bases, with 16 bases spanning the gap. CDR1 GTSNPN and CDR2 SVGIG come from the germline V gene (reference sequence). The length of the CDR3 is 13 residues. This TCR was recovered from a woman between 50 and 59 years old with Graves' hyperthyroidism that later progressed to Graves' ophthalmopathy. The specimen was blood. The V and J genes are TRBV30 and TRBJ1-2, with D perhaps TRBD1 (5 bases). CDR3 region: CAWSRQGLVGYTF. The CDR3 nucleotides are TGTGCCTGGAGCCGCCAGGGACTTGTCGGCTACACCTTC.